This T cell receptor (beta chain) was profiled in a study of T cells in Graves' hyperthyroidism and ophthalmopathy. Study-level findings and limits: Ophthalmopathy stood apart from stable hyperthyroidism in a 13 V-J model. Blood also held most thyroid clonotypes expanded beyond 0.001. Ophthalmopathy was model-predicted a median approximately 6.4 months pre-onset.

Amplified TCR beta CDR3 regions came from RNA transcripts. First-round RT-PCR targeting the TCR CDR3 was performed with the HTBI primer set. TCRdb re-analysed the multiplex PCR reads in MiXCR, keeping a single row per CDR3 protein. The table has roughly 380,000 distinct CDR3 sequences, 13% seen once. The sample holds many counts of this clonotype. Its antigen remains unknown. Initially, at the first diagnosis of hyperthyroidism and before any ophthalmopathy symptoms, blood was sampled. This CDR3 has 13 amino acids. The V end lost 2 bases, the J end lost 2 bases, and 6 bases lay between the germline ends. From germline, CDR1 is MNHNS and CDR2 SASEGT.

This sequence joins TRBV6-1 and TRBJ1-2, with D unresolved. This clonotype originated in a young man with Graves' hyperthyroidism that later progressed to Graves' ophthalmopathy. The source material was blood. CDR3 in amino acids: CASSETFNYGYTF. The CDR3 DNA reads TGTGCCAGCAGTGAAACATTCAACTATGGCTACACCTTC.